Presented here are 30 T cell receptor beta chains from one specimen sequenced in a study of blood T cell repertoires in COVID-19. Libraries were prepared by immunoSEQ multiplex PCR; TCRdb keeps only in-frame clonotypes and omits some of them. This sample has fewer than 350,000 clones, with about nine tenths found just once. The specimen was peripheral blood. The receptor source for this set is a woman aged 25 to 39 with COVID-19, enrolled during active disease.

J is TRBJ1-6 and V is TRBV4-1; 7 nucleotides line up with TRBD1. The CDR3 is made up of 15 amino acids. V shed 3 bases, J shed 7 bases, and the junction held 6 bases outside the gene matches. From germline, CDR1 is MGHRA and CDR2 YSYEKL. The CDR3 DNA follows: TGCGCCAGCAGCCAGTCCGACAGGGCAAATTCACCCCTCCACTTT. It specifies CASSQSDRANSPLHF.

The genes are TRBV7-2 and TRBJ2-7; maybe TRBD2 (5 bases). The V gene lost 5 bases and the J gene lost 3 bases, with 11 bases spanning the gap. The CDR3 has 13 residues. Looked up from germline, CDR1 is SGHTA and CDR2 is FQGNSA. The CDR3 here is CASSNRAGYEQYF. CDR3 in DNA: TGTGCCAGCAGCAATAGGGCGGGCTACGAGCAGTACTTC. Looking up the rest from reference TRBV7-2 and TRBJ2-7 gives the full variable domain: GAGVSQSPSNKVTEKGKDVELRCDPISGHTALYWYRQSLGQGLEFLIYFQGNSAPDKSGLPSDRFSAERTGGSVSTLTIQRTQQEDSAVYLCASSNRAGYEQYFGPGTRLTVT.

This clone was counted a few times. The rearrangement links TRBV7-8 to TRBJ2-2; maybe TRBD2 (5 bases). V was clipped by 5 bases and J by 5 bases, with 15 bases between them. Per germline, CDR1 SGHVS and CDR2 FQNEAQ. The CDR3 extends over 15 amino acids. In DNA form, the CDR3 reads TGTGCCAGCAGCCCGGCAGACTACCCAACCGGGGAGCTGTTTTTT. Translated: CASSPADYPTGELFF.

The chain is built from TRBV6-2 or TRBV6-3 and TRBJ2-5, with 8 positions matching TRBD2. Germline V CDR1 and CDR2: MNHEY, SVGEGT. CDR3 length equals 14 residues. V was clipped by 2 bases and J by 4 bases; unmatched bases: 3. DNA of the CDR3: TGTGCCAGCAGTTACACTGGACTAGCAGAGACCCAGTACTTC. This sequence encodes CASSYTGLAETQYF.

The chain joins TRBV15 to TRBJ1-4; D is unclear. Trimming took 4 bases from V and 7 from J, leaving 10 bases between them. Germline-derived CDR1 and CDR2 are LNHNV and YYDKDF (reference sequence). This CDR3 is built from 13 residues. The CDR3 DNA is TGTGCCACCAGCAAGGCGGAGGGTGAAAAACTGTTTTTT. This gives the protein CATSKAEGEKLFF. Looking up the rest from reference TRBV15 and TRBJ1-4 gives the full variable domain: DAMVIQNPRYQVTQFGKPVTLSCSQTLNHNVMYWYQQKSSQAPKLLFHYYDKDFNNEADTPDNFQSRRPNTSFCFLDIRSPGLGDTAMYLCATSKAEGEKLFFGSGTQLSVL.

The chain couples TRBV28 to TRBJ2-2; 7 bases line up with TRBD2. From germline, CDR1 is MDHEN and CDR2 SYDVKM. With 3 bases clipped from V and 3 bases from J, the junction kept 10 bases outside the gene matches. CDR3 size: 17 residues. The CDR3 DNA sequence: TGTGCCAGCAGTTTTCCCGGGGCTAGCGGATACACCGGGGAGCTGTTTTTT. Its translation: CASSFPGASGYTGELFF.

CDR3 bases: TGTGCCAGCAGTACCGGGACAGCCGAGCAGTACTTC. Residues: CASSTGTAEQYF. This rearrangement joins TRBV27 to TRBJ2-7; 7 bases align to TRBD1. The CDR3 spans 12 residues. The junction had 4 bases not matched to a gene; V was cut back by 5 bases and J by 6 bases. Germline CDR1 reads MNHEY; CDR2 reads SMNVEV (reference sequence).

This clone was recorded only once. This chain uses TRBV18 with TRBJ1-2; D might be TRBD1 (6 bases). The CDR3 runs to 14 residues. Germline assignment: CDR1 KGHSH and CDR2 LQKENI. Trimming cost V 6 bases and J 8 bases, with 19 bases left between them. CDR3 sequence reads: CASSPPSAGVGYTF. Written as DNA, the CDR3 is TGTGCCAGCTCGCCCCCGTCAGCAGGGGTCGGCTACACCTTC.

V usage is TRBV10-3 and J usage is TRBJ1-3; maybe TRBD1 (6 bases). The V gene's germline CDR1 is ENHRY and CDR2 SYGVKD. The CDR3 is 17 amino acids. Between the trimmed V and J ends, which lost 0 bases and 0 bases, there was a span of 12 bases. The CDR3 loop reads CAISESTGPLSGNTIYF. In DNA form, the CDR3 reads TGTGCCATCAGTGAGTCGACAGGCCCCCTCTCTGGAAACACCATATATTTT.

CDR3 in amino acids: CASSLEGQGTVGQYF. Here the CDR3 DNA reads TGCGCCAGCAGCTTGGAAGGACAGGGGACAGTTGGGCAGTACTTC. The V and J genes are TRBV5-1 and TRBJ2-7; 9 bases fit TRBD1. The CDR3 runs 15 residues. Trimming removed 0 bases from V and 9 bases from J; junction bases left unmatched: 10. From germline, CDR1 is SGHRS and CDR2 YFSETQ.

The chain joins TRBV19 to TRBJ1-2, with TRBD1 matching over 8 bases. The J segment lost 4 bases and the V segment lost 9 bases, leaving 7 bases of the junction unmatched. Germline V gives CDR1 LNHDA, CDR2 SQIVND (reference sequence). The CDR3 has 13 residues. The CDR3 reads CASGDRLLYGYTF. The CDR3 nucleotides are TGTGCCAGCGGGGACAGGCTCCTCTATGGCTACACCTTC.

The gene calls are TRBV18 and TRBJ2-3, with D possibly matching TRBD2 (5 bases). Looked up from germline, CDR1 is KGHSH and CDR2 is LQKENI. Trimming cost V 6 bases and J 7 bases, with 14 bases left between them. The CDR3 runs to 13 residues. CDR3 DNA sequence: TGTGCCAGCTCCGATCAAGGAGGCTATACGCAGTATTTT. It codes for CASSDQGGYTQYF. Full variable domain (outside the CDR3, taken from reference TRBV18 and TRBJ2-3): NAGVMQNPRHLVRRRGQEARLRCSPMKGHSHVYWYRQLPEEGLKFMVYLQKENIIDESGMPKERFSAEFPKEGPSILRIQQVVRGDSAAYFCASSDQGGYTQYFGPGTRLTVL.

The V gene is TRBV2, the J gene TRBJ2-7; no definite D call. V gave up 8 bases and J gave up 4 bases, with 6 bases separating them. The length of the CDR3 is 10 residues. Per germline, CDR1 SNHLY and CDR2 FYNNEI. The DNA for the CDR3 is TGTGCCAGCGGCCCGTACGAGCAGTACTTC. Its protein product is CASGPYEQYF.

The chain recombines TRBV6-5 with TRBJ1-1, with D possibly matching TRBD1 (6 bases). CDR3 size: 13 residues. The V end was cut by 7 bases, the J end by 4 bases, with 13 bases between. Germline V gene lookup returns CDR1 MNHEY and CDR2 SVGAGI. CDR3 amino acids: CASTKQGVTEAFF. For the CDR3, the DNA is TGTGCCAGCACCAAACAGGGTGTCACTGAAGCTTTCTTT.

This chain uses TRBV7-2 with TRBJ2-1; D is perhaps TRBD2 (6 bases). V lost 5 bases, J lost 5 bases, and 13 bases lay in between. The V gene's germline CDR1 is SGHTA and CDR2 FQGNSA. This CDR3 region has 14 residues. The CDR3 loop reads CASSGGGAHNEQFF. DNA of the CDR3: TGTGCCAGCAGCGGAGGAGGGGCCCACAATGAGCAGTTCTTC.

V is TRBV5-6 and J is TRBJ1-2; D perhaps matches TRBD1 (5 bases). V lost 2 bases and J lost 8, with 10 bases in between. Per the germline V gene, CDR1 is SGHDT and CDR2 is YYEEEE. The CDR3 totals 12 residues. Here the CDR3 reads CASSFLGLGYTF. The CDR3 coding sequence is TGTGCCAGCAGCTTTTTGGGGCTAGGCTACACCTTC.

The rearrangement uses TRBV24-1 and TRBJ2-5; 8 bases line up with TRBD1. Germline values: CDR1 KGHDR, CDR2 SFDVKD. J lost 2 bases, V lost 4 bases, and 8 bases had no gene match. The CDR3 totals 16 residues. The CDR3 nucleotides read TGTGCCACCAGTGACCTGGGACAGGCTGATCAAGAGACCCAGTACTTC. Amino acids: CATSDLGQADQETQYF.

V is TRBV5-1 and J is TRBJ1-2; 8 bases fit TRBD1. This CDR3 spans 16 amino acids. V shed 0 bases, J shed 7 bases, and the junction held 11 bases outside the gene matches. Looked up from germline, CDR1 is SGHRS and CDR2 is YFSETQ. CDR3 amino acids: CASSLDWAGGVRGYTF. The CDR3 DNA reads as TGCGCCAGCAGCTTGGATTGGGCAGGGGGCGTCCGTGGCTACACCTTC.

Worth noting for this clone: This same CDR3 is encoded by further DNA sequences in the sample. The chain couples TRBV7-9 to TRBJ1-2, with 7 nucleotides matching TRBD1. The CDR3 runs 14 residues. Germline CDR1 reads SEHNR; CDR2 reads FQNEAQ (reference sequence). V gave up 0 bases and J gave up 4 bases; unmatched junction bases: 2. The CDR3 bases are TGTGCCAGCAGCTTAGCCCGGGACAGCTATGGCTACACCTTC. Translation: CASSLARDSYGYTF.

For the CDR3, the DNA is TGTGCCACCGGACAGGGAGAAACTGAAGCTTTCTTT. This codes for CATGQGETEAFF. J is TRBJ1-1 and V is TRBV24-1, with 8 bases matching TRBD1. The CDR3 has 12 residues. Germline V gene data show CDR1 as KGHDR and CDR2 as SFDVKD. The trim removed 9 bases at V and 5 bases at J, leaving 4 bases unmatched.

The rearrangement links TRBV19 to TRBJ2-1; 11 bases map to TRBD2. Trimming took 3 bases from V and 9 from J; bases not matched to a gene: 10. The CDR3 sequence is 16 residues long. The V gene's germline CDR1 is LNHDA and CDR2 SQIVND (reference sequence). Here the CDR3 DNA reads TGTGCCAGTAGTATTTGGATAGCGGGGGGGTCAGCTGAGCAGTTCTTC. Translating it yields CASSIWIAGGSAEQFF.

The chain recombines TRBV5-3 with TRBJ1-1; D uncertain. TRBV5-3 is an ORF for which the function is uncertain. V shed 3 bases and J shed 8 bases, with 14 bases lying between them. The CDR3 loop spans 13 amino acids. CDR3 in amino acids: CARSSARGTEAFF. Here the CDR3 DNA reads TGTGCCAGAAGCTCAGCCCGGGGTACCGAAGCTTTCTTT.

The chain recombines TRBV3-1 (or the pseudogene TRBV3-2) with TRBJ2-3; 9 bases fit TRBD2. V was clipped by 0 bases and J by 0 bases; unmatched bases: 10. CDR1 is LGHDT and CDR2 is YNNKEL in the germline V gene (reference sequence). The CDR3 runs to 19 residues. As DNA, the CDR3 is TGTGCCAGCAGCCAAGATTGGCGGCGGGGGGGCCAGAGCACAGATACGCAGTATTTT. Amino acid sequence: CASSQDWRRGGQSTDTQYF.

This clone was seen only once. The gene calls are TRBV6-5 and TRBJ1-3; TRBD1 is a possible D gene (5 bases). CDR1 is MNHEY, CDR2 SVGAGI, per germline. This CDR3 spans 15 amino acids. V lost 4 bases, J lost 4 bases, and 14 bases lay in between. DNA of the CDR3: TGTGCCAGCAGTTCGCACGGGGGATCAGGAAACACCATATATTTT. It codes for CASSSHGGSGNTIYF.

The chain is built from TRBV4-2 and TRBJ2-7, with 7 bases that match TRBD2. V trimming: 5 bases; J trimming: 5 bases; junction bases outside the gene matches: 12. CDR1 and CDR2 from the germline V gene are LGHNA and YNFKEQ. CDR3 length: 15 amino acids. The CDR3 reads CASSYEGQRGNEQYF. Here the CDR3 DNA reads TGTGCCAGCAGCTATGAGGGGCAGCGGGGAAACGAGCAGTACTTC.

The chain has TRBV19 and TRBJ2-7; possibly TRBD1 for D (6 bases). Germline V gives CDR1 LNHDA, CDR2 SQIVND (reference sequence). The CDR3 is 15 residues long. V was pared by 6 bases and J by 5 bases, with 20 bases between. CDR3 coding DNA: TGTGCCAGTAGCCTAAACCAGGGGACCGCGGACGAGCAGTACTTC. Translated: CASSLNQGTADEQYF.

There are a few counts of this clone. The gene calls are TRBV11-1 and TRBJ1-1; D gene ambiguous. Trimming removed 6 bases from V and 2 bases from J, with 7 bases in between. The CDR3 spans 12 residues. Per the germline V gene, CDR1 is SGHAT and CDR2 is FQDESV (reference sequence). The CDR3 region has the DNA TGTGCCAGCAGTCTAACTAACACTGAAGCTTTCTTT. Its translation: CASSLTNTEAFF.

The chain carries TRBV5-6 and TRBJ1-5, with D perhaps matching TRBD1 (6 bases). Trimming pared 4 bases from V and 3 bases from J, leaving 17 bases between. The CDR3 spans 16 residues. Germline V gives CDR1 SGHDT, CDR2 YYEEEE. The CDR3 region has the DNA TGTGCCAGCAGCACCGGTCGGGGGGCGTCCAATCAGCCCCAGCATTTT. Residues: CASSTGRGASNQPQHF.

This CDR3 is CSARGGGEAFF. CDR3 bases: TGCAGTGCTAGGGGTGGAGGTGAAGCTTTCTTT. J is TRBJ1-1 and V is TRBV20-1, with D uncertain. Per the germline V gene, CDR1 is DFQATT and CDR2 is SNEGSKA (reference sequence). The CDR3 runs to 11 residues. With 3 bases removed from V and 7 bases from J, the gap between germline ends came to 9 bases.

The chain links TRBV9 to TRBJ1-2, with 9 bases that match TRBD1. The V segment lost 0 bases and the J segment 5 bases; nucleotides outside the gene matches: 5. This CDR3 comprises 15 residues. Looked up from germline, CDR1 is SGDLS and CDR2 is YYNGEE. The CDR3 spells CASSVGGTGYYGYTF. CDR3 sequence (DNA): TGTGCCAGCAGCGTAGGGGGGACAGGGTATTATGGCTACACCTTC.